Listed below are T cell receptor beta chains from one sample, sequenced in a study of blood T cell repertoires in COVID-19. Clones were read by immunoSEQ multiplex PCR, and TCRdb kept only the in-frame ones, dropping some. The sample gives fewer than 65,000 clones, 70% to 90% of which show up once; 1% to 1.5% is in the top ten. The specimen sequenced was peripheral blood. The receptors come from a woman older than 75 with acute or convalescent COVID-19. CDR3s include the opening cysteine and the closing phenylalanine or tryptophan. The D gene is left open where the match is weak. For some rows the clone size is stated as once, few or many, or as a class when expanded; others skip it.

cdr3_aa: CASKLFTSNQPQHF; cdr3_nt: TGTGCCAGCAAACTGTTTACTAGCAATCAGCCCCAGCATTTT; d_call: .; j_call: TRBJ1-5; v_call: TRBV6-5; clone_size: .
cdr3_aa: CASSLYRHSDEKLFF; cdr3_nt: TGTGCCAGCAGTTTATATCGACACTCCGATGAAAAACTGTTTTTT; d_call: .; j_call: TRBJ1-4; v_call: TRBV28; clone_size: .
cdr3_aa: CASSLRSGEQFF; cdr3_nt: TGTGCCAGCAGCCTTAGGAGCGGAGAGCAGTTCTTC; d_call: .; j_call: TRBJ2-1; v_call: TRBV7-9; clone_size: .
cdr3_aa: CASSLTNYGYTF; cdr3_nt: TGTGCCAGCAGCTTAACAAACTATGGCTACACCTTC; d_call: .; j_call: TRBJ1-2; v_call: TRBV5-6; clone_size: .
cdr3_aa: CAHRVGGTEAFF; cdr3_nt: TGTGCCCACAGAGTAGGGGGAACTGAAGCTTTCTTT; d_call: .; j_call: TRBJ1-1; v_call: TRBV28; clone_size: .
cdr3_aa: CASSMDSGSRGGNEQFF; cdr3_nt: TGTGCCAGTAGTATGGATAGCGGGAGTAGGGGGGGCAATGAGCAGTTCTTC; d_call: TRBD2; j_call: TRBJ2-1; v_call: TRBV19; clone_size: .
cdr3_aa: CSASDHSKTNEKLFF; cdr3_nt: TGCAGTGCTAGTGACCACAGCAAGACTAATGAAAAACTGTTTTTT; d_call: .; j_call: TRBJ1-4; v_call: TRBV20-1; clone_size: .
cdr3_aa: CASSRDTGTYEKLFF; cdr3_nt: TGTGCCAGCAGCCGAGATACAGGGACGTATGAAAAACTGTTTTTT; d_call: .; j_call: TRBJ1-4; v_call: TRBV7-8; clone_size: once
cdr3_aa: CASSQVGTPDYEQYF; cdr3_nt: TGTGCCAGCAGCCAAGTTGGGACTCCCGACTACGAGCAGTACTTC; d_call: .; j_call: TRBJ2-7; v_call: TRBV14; clone_size: .
cdr3_aa: CASSPRQAVNEQFF; cdr3_nt: TGTGCCAGCAGCCCCCGACAGGCGGTCAATGAGCAGTTCTTC; d_call: .; j_call: TRBJ2-1; v_call: TRBV7-3; clone_size: .
cdr3_aa: CASSTMGTGASTEAFF; cdr3_nt: TGTGCCAGCAGTACCATGGGGACAGGAGCGTCCACTGAAGCTTTCTTT; d_call: TRBD1; j_call: TRBJ1-1; v_call: TRBV27; clone_size: .
cdr3_aa: CASSPRTGGETQYF; cdr3_nt: TGTGCCAGCAGTCCCAGGACGGGAGGAGAGACCCAGTACTTC; d_call: TRBD2; j_call: TRBJ2-5; v_call: TRBV6-6; clone_size: .
cdr3_aa: CASSLSTAENTEAFF; cdr3_nt: TGCGCCAGCAGCTTGAGTACCGCAGAAAACACTGAAGCTTTCTTT; d_call: .; j_call: TRBJ1-1; v_call: TRBV5-1; clone_size: .
cdr3_aa: CASSSTTSSYEQYF; cdr3_nt: TGTGCCAGCAGTTCCACTACCAGCTCCTACGAGCAGTACTTC; d_call: .; j_call: TRBJ2-7; v_call: TRBV11-2; clone_size: .
cdr3_aa: CASSTRTGNEQFF; cdr3_nt: TGTGCCAGCAGCACCCGGACAGGGAATGAGCAGTTCTTC; d_call: .; j_call: TRBJ2-1; v_call: TRBV21-1; clone_size: .
cdr3_aa: CASSLGRPGGEQFF; cdr3_nt: TGTGCCAGCAGCTTGGGTCGTCCCGGGGGTGAGCAGTTCTTC; d_call: .; j_call: TRBJ2-1; v_call: TRBV7-8; clone_size: once
cdr3_aa: CASRRQGEGEQYF; cdr3_nt: TGTGCCAGCAGAAGACAGGGAGAAGGCGAGCAGTACTTC; d_call: TRBD1; j_call: TRBJ2-7; v_call: TRBV11-1; clone_size: .
cdr3_aa: CASSLPSNLAGEGKAQYF; cdr3_nt: TGTGCCAGCAGCTTGCCCTCGAACTTAGCGGGGGAGGGTAAGGCCCAGTACTTC; d_call: TRBD2; j_call: TRBJ2-5; v_call: TRBV7-6; clone_size: .
cdr3_aa: CASSLAGASYNEQFF; cdr3_nt: TGTGCCAGTAGTCTGGCAGGGGCCTCCTACAATGAGCAGTTCTTC; d_call: .; j_call: TRBJ2-1; v_call: TRBV19; clone_size: .
cdr3_aa: CASSRTGPKGYTF; cdr3_nt: TGTGCCAGCAGCCGGACAGGGCCGAAGGGCTACACCTTC; d_call: TRBD1; j_call: TRBJ1-2; v_call: TRBV13; clone_size: .
cdr3_aa: CASSERQGQNSPLHF; cdr3_nt: TGTGCCAGCAGTGAGAGACAGGGTCAAAATTCACCCCTCCACTTT; d_call: TRBD1; j_call: TRBJ1-6; v_call: TRBV6-1; clone_size: .
cdr3_aa: CASSYSVEQFF; cdr3_nt: TGTGCCAGCAGTTACTCTGTAGAGCAGTTCTTC; d_call: .; j_call: TRBJ2-1; v_call: TRBV6-2/TRBV6-3; clone_size: .
cdr3_aa: CASSNADRGEVAYGYTF; cdr3_nt: TGTGCCAGCAGCAACGCGGACAGGGGAGAGGTGGCCTATGGCTACACCTTC; d_call: TRBD1; j_call: TRBJ1-2; v_call: TRBV7-2; clone_size: .
cdr3_aa: CASSLWGGRTEAFF; cdr3_nt: TGCGCCAGCAGCTTGTGGGGCGGGAGGACTGAAGCTTTCTTT; d_call: .; j_call: TRBJ1-1; v_call: TRBV5-1; clone_size: .
cdr3_aa: CASSLGPRNYGYTF; cdr3_nt: TGTGCCAGCAGCTTAGGTCCCAGAAACTATGGCTACACCTTC; d_call: .; j_call: TRBJ1-2; v_call: TRBV7-6; clone_size: .
cdr3_aa: CASSGTVNYGYTF; cdr3_nt: TGTGCCAGCAGTGGGACAGTCAACTATGGCTACACCTTC; d_call: TRBD1; j_call: TRBJ1-2; v_call: TRBV12-3/TRBV12-4; clone_size: few
cdr3_aa: CASSTPGAGYGYTF; cdr3_nt: TGTGCCAGCAGCACTCCTGGGGCAGGGTATGGCTACACCTTC; d_call: .; j_call: TRBJ1-2; v_call: TRBV7-3; clone_size: .
cdr3_aa: CASWATNEKLFF; cdr3_nt: TGTGCCAGCTGGGCGACTAATGAAAAACTGTTTTTT; d_call: .; j_call: TRBJ1-4; v_call: TRBV28; clone_size: once
cdr3_aa: CASSEAPPTGTYEQYF; cdr3_nt: TGTGCCAGCAGTGAAGCCCCCCCCACAGGAACCTACGAGCAGTACTTC; d_call: .; j_call: TRBJ2-7; v_call: TRBV6-1; clone_size: .